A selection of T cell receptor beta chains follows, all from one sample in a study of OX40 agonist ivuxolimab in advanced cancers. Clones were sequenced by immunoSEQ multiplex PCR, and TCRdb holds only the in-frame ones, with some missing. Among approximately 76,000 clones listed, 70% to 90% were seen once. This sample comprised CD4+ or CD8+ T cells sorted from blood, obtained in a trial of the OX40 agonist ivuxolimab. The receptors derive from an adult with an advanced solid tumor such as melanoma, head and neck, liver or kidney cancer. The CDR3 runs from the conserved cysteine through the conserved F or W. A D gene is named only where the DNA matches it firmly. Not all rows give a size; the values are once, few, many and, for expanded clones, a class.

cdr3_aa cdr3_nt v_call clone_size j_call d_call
CASSVAQINSPLHF TGTGCCAGCAGCGTAGCCCAGATTAATTCACCCCTCCACTTT TRBV9 once TRBJ1-6 NA
CASSLSGANVLTF TGTGCCAGCAGTCTTTCTGGGGCCAACGTCCTGACTTTC TRBV6-1 NA TRBJ2-6 NA
CAISATSGGTDTQYF TGTGCCATCAGTGCTACCAGCGGGGGCACAGATACGCAGTATTTT TRBV10-3 NA TRBJ2-3 TRBD2
CAASWGQLSNQPQHF TGTGCCGCCTCATGGGGACAGCTTAGCAATCAGCCCCAGCATTTT TRBV6-5 NA TRBJ1-5 TRBD1
CASRGLGDEQYF TGTGCCAGCAGAGGGTTGGGGGACGAGCAGTACTTC TRBV6-5 NA TRBJ2-7 NA
CASSLGLTEQFF TGCGCCAGCAGCTTGGGGTTGACTGAGCAGTTCTTC TRBV5-1 NA TRBJ2-1 NA
CASSPGTDTQYF TGTGCCAGCTCCCCCGGTACAGATACGCAGTATTTT TRBV18 few TRBJ2-3 NA
CASSPTGGRTEAFF TGTGCCAGCAGCCCCACAGGGGGCAGGACTGAAGCTTTCTTT TRBV4-2 many TRBJ1-1 TRBD1
CASSDSGLVRSYEQYF TGTGCCAGCAGTGACTCGGGGCTTGTTCGCTCCTACGAGCAGTACTTC TRBV6-4 NA TRBJ2-7 NA
CASTHEKTDTQYF TGTGCCAGCACGCACGAGAAGACAGATACGCAGTATTTT TRBV6-5 NA TRBJ2-3 NA
CASSLVRGSNQPQHF TGTGCCAGCAGCTTAGTGAGGGGAAGCAATCAGCCCCAGCATTTT TRBV11-3 NA TRBJ1-5 NA
CASSLLAGTDTQYF TGCGCCAGCAGCTTGCTTGCCGGCACAGATACGCAGTATTTT TRBV5-1 NA TRBJ2-3 NA
CASSDMDSAAVGQYF TGTGCCAGCTCTGACATGGATTCCGCCGCAGTCGGGCAGTACTTC TRBV18 NA TRBJ2-7 NA
CASSMKGDGSSPLHF TGTGCCAGTAGTATGAAGGGCGATGGCAGTTCACCCCTCCACTTT TRBV19 NA TRBJ1-6 NA
CASSLPSSYNEQFF TGTGCCAGCAGCTTACCCAGCTCCTACAATGAGCAGTTCTTC TRBV7-8 NA TRBJ2-1 NA
CASSYKLNTEAFF TGTGCCAGCAGTTACAAGCTCAACACTGAAGCTTTCTTT TRBV6-5 NA TRBJ1-1 NA
CASSFNPSLGYGYTF TGTGCCAGCAGCTTCAATCCGAGCCTGGGGTATGGCTACACCTTC TRBV7-2 once TRBJ1-2 NA
CASSPGTAYNEQFF TGCGCCAGCAGCCCCGGGACAGCCTACAATGAGCAGTTCTTC TRBV5-1 NA TRBJ2-1 TRBD1
CASRLPGTGRRAITDTQYF TGTGCCAGCAGGCTTCCGGGCACGGGGCGGAGGGCTATCACAGATACGCAGTATTTT TRBV7-9 NA TRBJ2-3 NA
CASSATQGQVGRQFF TGTGCCAGCAGCGCCACCCAAGGACAGGTTGGTCGGCAGTTCTTC TRBV7-2 NA TRBJ2-1 TRBD1
CASGRMNEQYF TGTGCCAGCGGGCGGATGAACGAGCAGTACTTC TRBV25-1 NA TRBJ2-7 NA
CASSALNSPLHF TGTGCCAGCAGCGCCTTAAATTCACCCCTCCACTTT TRBV9 NA TRBJ1-6 NA
CASSLDSLYNSPLHF TGTGCCAGCAGCTTAGATTCCCTATATAATTCACCCCTCCACTTT TRBV7-2 NA TRBJ1-6 NA
CASSPPPGFNEQFF TGTGCCAGCAGTCCCCCCCCGGGCTTCAATGAGCAGTTCTTC TRBV6-6 NA TRBJ2-1 NA
CASSLQTSYNEQFF TGTGCCAGCAGCCTGCAGACTAGTTACAATGAGCAGTTCTTC TRBV7-9 NA TRBJ2-1 NA
CASSVNYEQYF TGTGCCAGCAGTGTGAACTACGAGCAGTACTTC TRBV6-5 NA TRBJ2-7 NA
CASRPGQGRQPQHF TGTGCCAGCAGACCCGGACAGGGTAGGCAGCCCCAGCATTTT TRBV6-1 NA TRBJ1-5 TRBD1
CASIRPVASGNTGETQYF TGTGCCAGCATTCGTCCCGTGGCTAGCGGGAATACCGGGGAGACCCAGTACTTC TRBV2 NA TRBJ2-5 TRBD2
CASSLQGRELFF TGTGCCAGCAGCTTGCAGGGACGGGAGCTGTTTTTT TRBV7-7 NA TRBJ2-2 NA
CASGWGNIDEQFF TGTGCCTCGGGGTGGGGAAATATAGATGAGCAGTTCTTC TRBV7-6 NA TRBJ2-1 NA
CASRLGKDRYNEQFF TGTGCCAGCAGGTTAGGGAAAGACAGATACAATGAGCAGTTCTTC TRBV27 NA TRBJ2-1 NA
CASTKGGEETQYF TGTGCCAGCACGAAAGGGGGCGAAGAGACCCAGTACTTC TRBV11-1 NA TRBJ2-5 TRBD1
CASSDEAGTDTQYF TGTGCCAGCAGTGATGAGGCGGGCACAGATACGCAGTATTTT TRBV6-4 NA TRBJ2-3 NA
CASSDRTGGTEAFF TGCGCCAGCAGTGACAGGACAGGGGGCACTGAAGCTTTCTTT TRBV10-1 NA TRBJ1-1 TRBD1
CASSRGLAGDAGELFF TGTGCCAGTAGTCGAGGACTAGCGGGGGACGCCGGGGAGCTGTTTTTT TRBV19 NA TRBJ2-2 TRBD2
CASSLGGLTGETQYF TGCGCCAGCAGCTTGGGAGGACTAACTGGAGAGACCCAGTACTTC TRBV5-1 once TRBJ2-5 NA
CASSLGLAGEKQFF TGTGCCAGCAGCTTAGGACTAGCGGGGGAAAAGCAGTTCTTC TRBV7-2 NA TRBJ2-1 TRBD2
CATTGTSSYEQYF TGTGCCACCACCGGGACTAGCAGCTACGAGCAGTACTTC TRBV15 NA TRBJ2-7 TRBD2
CASSLQDSYEQYF TGCGCCAGCAGCTTGCAGGACTCCTACGAGCAGTACTTC TRBV5-1 NA TRBJ2-7 NA
CASSSGSYGYTF TGCGCCAGCAGCTCCGGTAGCTATGGCTACACCTTC TRBV5-1 NA TRBJ1-2 NA
CASSGDRGHGGYTF TGTGCCAGCAGTGGCGACAGGGGGCATGGCGGCTACACCTTC TRBV25-1 few TRBJ1-2 TRBD1
CASSLSWGDSNQPQHF TGTGCCAGCAGCCTCTCATGGGGGGATAGCAATCAGCCCCAGCATTTT TRBV7-8 NA TRBJ1-5 NA